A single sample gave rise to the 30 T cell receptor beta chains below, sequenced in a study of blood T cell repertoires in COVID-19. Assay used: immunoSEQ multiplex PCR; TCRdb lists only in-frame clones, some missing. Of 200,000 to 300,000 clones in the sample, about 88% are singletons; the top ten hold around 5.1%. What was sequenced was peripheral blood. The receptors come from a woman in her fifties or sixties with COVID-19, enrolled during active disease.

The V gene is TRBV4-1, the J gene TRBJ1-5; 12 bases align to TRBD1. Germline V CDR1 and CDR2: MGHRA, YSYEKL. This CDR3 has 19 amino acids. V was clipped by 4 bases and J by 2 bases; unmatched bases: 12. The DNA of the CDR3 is TGCGCCAGCAGCCGCATATCCGGGACAGGGGGCGTCGGCAATCAGCCCCAGCATTTT. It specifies CASSRISGTGGVGNQPQHF.

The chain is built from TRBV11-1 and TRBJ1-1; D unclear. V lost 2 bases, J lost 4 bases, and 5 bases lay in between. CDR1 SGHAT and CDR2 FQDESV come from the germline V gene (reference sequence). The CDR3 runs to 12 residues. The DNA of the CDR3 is TGTGCCAGCAGCTTAAGCGGCACTGAAGCTTTCTTT. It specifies CASSLSGTEAFF.

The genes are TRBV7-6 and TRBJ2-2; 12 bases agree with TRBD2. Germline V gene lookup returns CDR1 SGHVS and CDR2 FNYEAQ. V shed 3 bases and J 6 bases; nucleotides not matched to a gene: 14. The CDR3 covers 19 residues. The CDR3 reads CASSFASGLAGRRSGELFF. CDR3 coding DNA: TGTGCCAGCAGCTTTGCGTCGGGACTAGCGGGCCGGCGGTCCGGGGAGCTGTTTTTT.

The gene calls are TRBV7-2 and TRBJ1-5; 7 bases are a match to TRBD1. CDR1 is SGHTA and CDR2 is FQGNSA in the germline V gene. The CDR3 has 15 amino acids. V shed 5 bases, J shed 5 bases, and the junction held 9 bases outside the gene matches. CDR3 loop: CASSPRGDRYQPQHF. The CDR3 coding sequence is TGTGCCAGCAGCCCCAGAGGGGACAGATATCAGCCCCAGCATTTT.

CDR3 protein: CASSTGGRLWYETQYF. CDR3 bases: TGTGCCAGTAGTACGGGCGGGAGACTGTGGTACGAGACCCAGTACTTC. The V gene is TRBV19, the J gene TRBJ2-5; 7 bases are a match to TRBD2. The CDR3 totals 16 residues. CDR1 LNHDA and CDR2 SQIVND come from the germline V gene (reference sequence). The junction had 13 bases not matched to a gene; V was cut back by 4 bases and J by 5 bases. The full variable domain, its missing parts supplied by reference TRBV19 and TRBJ2-5, is DGGITQSPKYLFRKEGQNVTLSCEQNLNHDAMYWYRQDPGQGLRLIYYSQIVNDFQKGDIAEGYSVSREKKESFPLTVTSAQKNPTAFYLCASSTGGRLWYETQYFGPGTRLLVL.

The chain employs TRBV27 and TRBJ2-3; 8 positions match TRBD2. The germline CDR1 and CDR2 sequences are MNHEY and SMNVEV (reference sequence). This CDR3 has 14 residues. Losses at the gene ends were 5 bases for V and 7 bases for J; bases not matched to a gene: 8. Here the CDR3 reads CASSIRTSSNTQYF. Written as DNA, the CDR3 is TGTGCCAGCAGTATACGGACTAGCTCAAATACGCAGTATTTT.

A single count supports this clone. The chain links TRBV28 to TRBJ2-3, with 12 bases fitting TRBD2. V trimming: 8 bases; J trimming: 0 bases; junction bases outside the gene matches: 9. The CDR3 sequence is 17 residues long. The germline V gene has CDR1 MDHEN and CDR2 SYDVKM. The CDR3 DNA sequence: TGTGCCAGCTTTCGCGGGACTAGCGGGTTGAGCACAGATACGCAGTATTTT. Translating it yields CASFRGTSGLSTDTQYF.

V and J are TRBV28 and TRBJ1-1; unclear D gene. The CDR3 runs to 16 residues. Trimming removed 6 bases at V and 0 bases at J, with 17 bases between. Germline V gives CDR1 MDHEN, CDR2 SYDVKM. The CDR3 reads CASRKLVGQMNTEAFF. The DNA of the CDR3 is TGTGCCAGCAGGAAACTAGTTGGGCAGATGAACACTGAAGCTTTCTTT.

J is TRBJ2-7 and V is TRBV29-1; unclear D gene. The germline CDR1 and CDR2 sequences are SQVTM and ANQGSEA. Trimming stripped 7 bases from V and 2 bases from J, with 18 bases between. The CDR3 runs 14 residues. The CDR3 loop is CSASAGGAPYEQYF. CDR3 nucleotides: TGCAGCGCGAGTGCTGGCGGAGCCCCCTACGAGCAGTACTTC.

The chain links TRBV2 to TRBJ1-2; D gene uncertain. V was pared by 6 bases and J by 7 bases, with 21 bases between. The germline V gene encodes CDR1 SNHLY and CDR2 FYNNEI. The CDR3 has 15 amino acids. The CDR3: CASRAETGYLFGYTF. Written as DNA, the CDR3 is TGTGCCAGCAGGGCCGAAACGGGGTACCTTTTTGGCTACACCTTC.

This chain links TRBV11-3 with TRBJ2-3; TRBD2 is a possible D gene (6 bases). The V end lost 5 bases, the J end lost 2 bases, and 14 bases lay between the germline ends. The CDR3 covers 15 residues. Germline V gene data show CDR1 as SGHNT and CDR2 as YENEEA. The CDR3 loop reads CASSLGRGITDTQYF. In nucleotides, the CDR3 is TGTGCCAGCAGCCTGGGACGGGGGATCACAGATACGCAGTATTTT.

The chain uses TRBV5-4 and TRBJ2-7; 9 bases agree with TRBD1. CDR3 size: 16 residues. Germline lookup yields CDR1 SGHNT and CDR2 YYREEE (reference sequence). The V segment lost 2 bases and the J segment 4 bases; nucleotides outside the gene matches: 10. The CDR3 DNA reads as TGTGCCAGCAGCTTCCCTACAGGGGGCGGGAAGTACGAGCAGTACTTC. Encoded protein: CASSFPTGGGKYEQYF.

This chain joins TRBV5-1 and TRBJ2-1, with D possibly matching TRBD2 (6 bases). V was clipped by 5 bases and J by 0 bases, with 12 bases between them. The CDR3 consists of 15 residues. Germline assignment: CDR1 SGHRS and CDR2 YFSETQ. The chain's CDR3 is CASRRDGSSYNEQFF. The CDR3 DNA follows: TGCGCCAGCAGACGGGACGGGAGCTCCTACAATGAGCAGTTCTTC.

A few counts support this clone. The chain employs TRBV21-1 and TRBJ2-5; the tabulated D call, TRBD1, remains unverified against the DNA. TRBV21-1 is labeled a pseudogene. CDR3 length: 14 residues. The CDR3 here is CASSKYRKVETQYF. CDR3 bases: TGTGCCAGCAGCAAATACAGAAAAGTAGAGACCCAGTACTTC.

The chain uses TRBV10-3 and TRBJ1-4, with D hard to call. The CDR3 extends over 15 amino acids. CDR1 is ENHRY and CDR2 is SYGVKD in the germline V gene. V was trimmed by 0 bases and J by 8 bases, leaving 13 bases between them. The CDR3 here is CAISESAWGGEKLFF. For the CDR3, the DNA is TGTGCCATCAGTGAGTCTGCCTGGGGAGGGGAAAAACTGTTTTTT.

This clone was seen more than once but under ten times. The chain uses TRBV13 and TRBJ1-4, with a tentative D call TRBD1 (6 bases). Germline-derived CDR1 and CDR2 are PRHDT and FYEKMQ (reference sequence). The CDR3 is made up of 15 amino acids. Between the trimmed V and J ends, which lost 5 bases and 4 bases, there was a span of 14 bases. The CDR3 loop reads CASSKAIQGNEKLFF. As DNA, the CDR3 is TGTGCCAGCAGCAAGGCGATACAGGGTAATGAAAAACTGTTTTTT.

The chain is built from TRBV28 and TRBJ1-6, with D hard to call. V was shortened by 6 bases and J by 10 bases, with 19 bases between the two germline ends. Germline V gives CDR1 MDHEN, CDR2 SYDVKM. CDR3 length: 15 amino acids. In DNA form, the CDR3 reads TGTGCCAGCAGCAAACTGGACGGACTAGGGTCACCCCTCCACTTT. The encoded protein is CASSKLDGLGSPLHF.

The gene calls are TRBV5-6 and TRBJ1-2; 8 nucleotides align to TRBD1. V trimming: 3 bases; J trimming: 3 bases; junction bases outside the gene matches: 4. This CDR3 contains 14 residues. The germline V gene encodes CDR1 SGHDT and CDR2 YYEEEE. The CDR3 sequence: CASSSDRGYYGYTF. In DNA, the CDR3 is TGTGCCAGCAGCTCTGACAGGGGATACTATGGCTACACCTTC.

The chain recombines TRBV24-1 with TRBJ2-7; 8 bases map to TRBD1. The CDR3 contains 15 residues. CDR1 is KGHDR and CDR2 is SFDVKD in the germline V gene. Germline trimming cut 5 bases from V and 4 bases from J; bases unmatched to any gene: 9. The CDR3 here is CATSVTTGVGYEQYF. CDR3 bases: TGTGCCACCAGTGTGACGACAGGGGTGGGGTACGAGCAGTACTTC.

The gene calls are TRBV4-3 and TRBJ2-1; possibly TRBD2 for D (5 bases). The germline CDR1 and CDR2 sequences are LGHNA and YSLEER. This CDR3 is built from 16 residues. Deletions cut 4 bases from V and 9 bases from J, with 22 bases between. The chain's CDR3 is CASSPTQPGSLGEQFF. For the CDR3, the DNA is TGCGCCAGCAGCCCTACGCAACCGGGATCTTTGGGTGAGCAGTTCTTC.

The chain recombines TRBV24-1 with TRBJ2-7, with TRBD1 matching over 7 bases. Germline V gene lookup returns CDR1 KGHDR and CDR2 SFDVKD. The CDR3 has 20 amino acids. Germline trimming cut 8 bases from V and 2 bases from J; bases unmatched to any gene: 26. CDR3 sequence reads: CATKLQGLPGQPSRPYEQYF. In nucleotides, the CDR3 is TGTGCCACCAAACTTCAGGGGCTCCCGGGACAGCCCTCAAGACCCTACGAGCAGTACTTC.

In DNA form, the CDR3 reads TGCGCCAGCAGCCTGAAGGGACAGGCAAACACTGAAGCTTTCTTT. Translated, it gives CASSLKGQANTEAFF. V usage is TRBV5-1 and J usage is TRBJ1-1; 8 bases are shared with TRBD1. Germline CDR1 is SGHRS and CDR2 is YFSETQ. Unmatched junction bases numbered 7, after V lost 4 bases and J lost 2 bases. The CDR3 extends over 15 amino acids.

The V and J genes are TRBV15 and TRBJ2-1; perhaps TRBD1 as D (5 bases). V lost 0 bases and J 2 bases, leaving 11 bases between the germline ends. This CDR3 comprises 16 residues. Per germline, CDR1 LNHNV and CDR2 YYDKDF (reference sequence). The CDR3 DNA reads TGTGCCACCAGCAGAGAAAAGGACACACCCTACAATGAGCAGTTCTTC. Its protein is CATSREKDTPYNEQFF.

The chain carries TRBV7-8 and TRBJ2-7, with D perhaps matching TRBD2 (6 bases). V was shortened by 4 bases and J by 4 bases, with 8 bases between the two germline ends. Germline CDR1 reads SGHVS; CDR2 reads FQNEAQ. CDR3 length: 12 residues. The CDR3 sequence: CASSSAGYEQYF. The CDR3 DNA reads TGTGCCAGCAGCTCGGCGGGGTACGAGCAGTACTTC.

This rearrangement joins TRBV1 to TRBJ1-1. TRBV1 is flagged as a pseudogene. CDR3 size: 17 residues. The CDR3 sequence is CTSSQVREGETGTEAFF. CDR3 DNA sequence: TGCACCAGCAGCCAAGTTAGGGAGGGGGAGACGGGCACTGAAGCTTTCTTT.

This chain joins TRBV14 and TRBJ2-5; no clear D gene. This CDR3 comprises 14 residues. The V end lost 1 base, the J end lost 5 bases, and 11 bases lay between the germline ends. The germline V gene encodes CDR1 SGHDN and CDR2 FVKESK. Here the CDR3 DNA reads TGTGCCAGCAGCCAAGGGCAGGTTGGGGAGACCCAGTACTTC. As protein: CASSQGQVGETQYF.

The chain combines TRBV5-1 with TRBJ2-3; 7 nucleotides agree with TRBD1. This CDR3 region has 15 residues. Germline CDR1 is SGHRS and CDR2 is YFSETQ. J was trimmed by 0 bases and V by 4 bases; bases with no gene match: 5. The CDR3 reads CASSRGQFSTDTQYF. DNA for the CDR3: TGCGCCAGCAGCAGGGGACAGTTTAGCACAGATACGCAGTATTTT.

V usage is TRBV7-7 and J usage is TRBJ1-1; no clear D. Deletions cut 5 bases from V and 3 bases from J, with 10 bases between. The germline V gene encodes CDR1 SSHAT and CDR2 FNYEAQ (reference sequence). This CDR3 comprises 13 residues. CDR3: CASSREYYTEAFF. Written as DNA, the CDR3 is TGTGCCAGCAGCCGAGAGTACTACACTGAAGCTTTCTTT.

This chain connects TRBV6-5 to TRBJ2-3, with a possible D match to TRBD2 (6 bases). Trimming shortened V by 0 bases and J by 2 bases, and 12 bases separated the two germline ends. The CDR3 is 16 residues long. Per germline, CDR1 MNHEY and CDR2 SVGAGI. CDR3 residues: CASSYSVGSPTDTQYF. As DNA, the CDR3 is TGTGCCAGCAGTTACTCAGTCGGGAGCCCCACAGATACGCAGTATTTT.

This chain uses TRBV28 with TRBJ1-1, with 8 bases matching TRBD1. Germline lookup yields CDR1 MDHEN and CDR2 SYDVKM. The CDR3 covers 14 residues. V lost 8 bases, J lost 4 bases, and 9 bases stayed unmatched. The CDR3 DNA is TGTGCCAGCTCCCGGACAGGGATTATCACTGAAGCTTTCTTT. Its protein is CASSRTGIITEAFF.